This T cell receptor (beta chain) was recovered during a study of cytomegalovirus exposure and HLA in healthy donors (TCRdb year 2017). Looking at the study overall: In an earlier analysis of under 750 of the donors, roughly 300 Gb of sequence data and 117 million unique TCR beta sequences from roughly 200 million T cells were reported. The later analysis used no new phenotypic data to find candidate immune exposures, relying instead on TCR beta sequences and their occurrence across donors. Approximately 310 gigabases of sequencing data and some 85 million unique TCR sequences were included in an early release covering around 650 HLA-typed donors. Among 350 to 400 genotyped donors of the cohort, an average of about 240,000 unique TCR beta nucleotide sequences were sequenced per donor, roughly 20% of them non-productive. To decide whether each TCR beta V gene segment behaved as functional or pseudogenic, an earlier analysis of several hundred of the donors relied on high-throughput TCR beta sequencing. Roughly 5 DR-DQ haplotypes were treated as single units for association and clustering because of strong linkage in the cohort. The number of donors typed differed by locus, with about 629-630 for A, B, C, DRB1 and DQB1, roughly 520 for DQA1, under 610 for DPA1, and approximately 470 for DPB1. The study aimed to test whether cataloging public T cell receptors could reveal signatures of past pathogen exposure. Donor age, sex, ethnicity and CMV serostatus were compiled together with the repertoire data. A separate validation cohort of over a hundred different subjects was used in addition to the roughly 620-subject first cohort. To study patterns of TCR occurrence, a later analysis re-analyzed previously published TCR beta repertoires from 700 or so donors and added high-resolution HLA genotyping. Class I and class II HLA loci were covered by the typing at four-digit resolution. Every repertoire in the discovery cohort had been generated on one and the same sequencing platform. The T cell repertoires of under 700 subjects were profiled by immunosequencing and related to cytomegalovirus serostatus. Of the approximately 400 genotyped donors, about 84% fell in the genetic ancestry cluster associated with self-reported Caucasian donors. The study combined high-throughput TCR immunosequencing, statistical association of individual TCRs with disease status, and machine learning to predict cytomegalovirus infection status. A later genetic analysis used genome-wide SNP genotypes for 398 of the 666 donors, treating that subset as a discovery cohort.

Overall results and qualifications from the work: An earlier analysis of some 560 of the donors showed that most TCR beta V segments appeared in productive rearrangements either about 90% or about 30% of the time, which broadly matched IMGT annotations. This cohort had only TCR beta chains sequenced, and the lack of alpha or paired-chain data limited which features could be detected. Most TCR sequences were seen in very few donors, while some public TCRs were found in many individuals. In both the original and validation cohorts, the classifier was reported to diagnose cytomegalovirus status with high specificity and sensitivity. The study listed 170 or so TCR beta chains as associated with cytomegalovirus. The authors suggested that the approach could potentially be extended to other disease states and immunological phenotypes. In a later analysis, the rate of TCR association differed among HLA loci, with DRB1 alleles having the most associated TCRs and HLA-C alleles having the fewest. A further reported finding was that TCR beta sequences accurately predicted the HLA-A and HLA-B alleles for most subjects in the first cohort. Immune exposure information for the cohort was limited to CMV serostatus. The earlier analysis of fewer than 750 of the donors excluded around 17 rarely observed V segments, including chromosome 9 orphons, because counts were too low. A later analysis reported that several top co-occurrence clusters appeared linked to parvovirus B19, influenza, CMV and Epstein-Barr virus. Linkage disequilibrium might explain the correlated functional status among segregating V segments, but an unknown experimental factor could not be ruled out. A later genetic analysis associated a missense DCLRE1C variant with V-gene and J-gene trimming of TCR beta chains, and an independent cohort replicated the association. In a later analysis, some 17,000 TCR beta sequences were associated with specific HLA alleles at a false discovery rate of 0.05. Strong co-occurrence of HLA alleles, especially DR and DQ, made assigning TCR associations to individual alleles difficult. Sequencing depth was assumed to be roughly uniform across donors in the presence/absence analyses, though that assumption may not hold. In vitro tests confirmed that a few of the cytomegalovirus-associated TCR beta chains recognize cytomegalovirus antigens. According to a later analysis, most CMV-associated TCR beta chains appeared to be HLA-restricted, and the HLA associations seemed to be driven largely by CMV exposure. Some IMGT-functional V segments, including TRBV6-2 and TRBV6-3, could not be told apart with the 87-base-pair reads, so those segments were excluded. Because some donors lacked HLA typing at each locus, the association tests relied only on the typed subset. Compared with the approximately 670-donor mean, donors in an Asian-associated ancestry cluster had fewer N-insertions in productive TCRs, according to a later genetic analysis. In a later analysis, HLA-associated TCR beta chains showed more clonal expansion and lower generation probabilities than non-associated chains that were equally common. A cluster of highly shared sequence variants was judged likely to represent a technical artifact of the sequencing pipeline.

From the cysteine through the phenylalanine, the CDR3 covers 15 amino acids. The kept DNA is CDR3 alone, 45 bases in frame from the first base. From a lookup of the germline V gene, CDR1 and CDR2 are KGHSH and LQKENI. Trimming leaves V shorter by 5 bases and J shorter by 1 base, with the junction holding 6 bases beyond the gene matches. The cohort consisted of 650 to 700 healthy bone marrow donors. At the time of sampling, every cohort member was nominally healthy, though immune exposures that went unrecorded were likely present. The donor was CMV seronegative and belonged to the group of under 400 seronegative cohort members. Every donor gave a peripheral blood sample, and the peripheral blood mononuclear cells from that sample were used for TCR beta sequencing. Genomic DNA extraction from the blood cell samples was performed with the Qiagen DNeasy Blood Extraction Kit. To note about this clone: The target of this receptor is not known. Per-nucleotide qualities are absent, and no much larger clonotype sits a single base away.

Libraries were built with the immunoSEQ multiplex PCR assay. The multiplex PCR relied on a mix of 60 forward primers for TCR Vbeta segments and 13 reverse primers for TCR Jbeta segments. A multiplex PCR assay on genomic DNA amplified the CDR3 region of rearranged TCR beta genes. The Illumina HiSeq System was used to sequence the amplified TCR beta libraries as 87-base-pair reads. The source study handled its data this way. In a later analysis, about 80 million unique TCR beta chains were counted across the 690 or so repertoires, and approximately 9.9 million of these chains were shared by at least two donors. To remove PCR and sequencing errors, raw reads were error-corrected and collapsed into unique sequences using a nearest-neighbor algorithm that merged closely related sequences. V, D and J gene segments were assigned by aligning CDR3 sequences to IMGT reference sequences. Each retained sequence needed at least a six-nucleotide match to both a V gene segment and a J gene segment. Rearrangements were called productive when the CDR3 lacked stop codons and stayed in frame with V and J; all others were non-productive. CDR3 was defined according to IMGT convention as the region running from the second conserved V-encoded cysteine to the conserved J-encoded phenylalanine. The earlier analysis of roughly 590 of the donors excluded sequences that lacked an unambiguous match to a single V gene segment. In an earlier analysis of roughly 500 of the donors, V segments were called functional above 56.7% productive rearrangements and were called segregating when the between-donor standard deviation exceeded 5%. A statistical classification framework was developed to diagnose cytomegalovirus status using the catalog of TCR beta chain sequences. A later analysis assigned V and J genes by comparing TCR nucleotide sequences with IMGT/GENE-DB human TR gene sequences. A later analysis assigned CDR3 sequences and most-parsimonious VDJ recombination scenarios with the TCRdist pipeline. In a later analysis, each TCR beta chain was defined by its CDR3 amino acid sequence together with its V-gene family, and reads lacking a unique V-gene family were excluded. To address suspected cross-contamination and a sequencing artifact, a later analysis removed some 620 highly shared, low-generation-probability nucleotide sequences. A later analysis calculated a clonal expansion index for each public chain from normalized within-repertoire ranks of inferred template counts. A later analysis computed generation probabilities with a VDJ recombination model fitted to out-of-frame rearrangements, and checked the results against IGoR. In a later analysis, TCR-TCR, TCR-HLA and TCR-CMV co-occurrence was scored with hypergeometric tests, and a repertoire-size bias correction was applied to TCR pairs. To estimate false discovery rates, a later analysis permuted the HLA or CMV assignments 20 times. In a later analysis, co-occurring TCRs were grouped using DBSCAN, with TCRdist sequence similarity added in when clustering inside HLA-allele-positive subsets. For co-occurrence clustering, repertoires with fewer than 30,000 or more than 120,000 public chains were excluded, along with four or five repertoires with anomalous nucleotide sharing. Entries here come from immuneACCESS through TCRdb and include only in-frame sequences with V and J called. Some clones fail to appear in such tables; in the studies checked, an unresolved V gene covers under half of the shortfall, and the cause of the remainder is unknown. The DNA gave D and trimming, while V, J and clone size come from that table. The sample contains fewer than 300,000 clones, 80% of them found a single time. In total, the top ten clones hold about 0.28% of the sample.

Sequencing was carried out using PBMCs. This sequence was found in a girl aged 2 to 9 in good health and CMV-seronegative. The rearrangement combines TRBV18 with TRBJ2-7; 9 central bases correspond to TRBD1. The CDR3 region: CASSAPGQGSYEQYF. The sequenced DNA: TGTGCCAGCTCAGCTCCGGGACAGGGTTCCTACGAGCAGTACTTC.